The 27 T cell receptor beta chains reported below all come from one sample, sequenced in a study of shared clonotypes between healthy human individuals. CD45RO-negative, CCR7-positively selected cells formed the naive CD8 fraction, excluding terminally differentiated effector memory CD45RA+ cells. The method was immunoSEQ multiplex PCR; TCRdb's version includes in-frame clones alone and lacks a portion of them. The data contain hundreds of thousands of clones, around 96% of them singletons. Sequenced input: naive CD8+ T cells sorted from blood. The receptors were gathered from a woman aged 25 to 45 in good health.

This chain joins TRBV19 and TRBJ2-2, with 9 positions matching TRBD2. The germline V gene encodes CDR1 LNHDA and CDR2 SQIVND (reference sequence). The trim removed 4 bases at V and 4 bases at J, leaving 4 bases unmatched. The CDR3 runs to 15 residues. CDR3 region: CASSRAGGSTGELFF. The CDR3 DNA reads TGTGCCAGTAGTAGAGCGGGAGGAAGCACCGGGGAGCTGTTTTTT. Full variable domain (remainder filled in from reference TRBV19 and TRBJ2-2): DGGITQSPKYLFRKEGQNVTLSCEQNLNHDAMYWYRQDPGQGLRLIYYSQIVNDFQKGDIAEGYSVSREKKESFPLTVTSAQKNPTAFYLCASSRAGGSTGELFFGEGSRLTVL.

V and J are TRBV9 and TRBJ2-3, with 7 bases that match TRBD2. The germline V gene has CDR1 SGDLS and CDR2 YYNGEE. V lost 4 bases and J lost 4; bases outside the gene matches: 12. The CDR3 has 16 residues. The CDR3 protein is CASSPRVGEGADTQYF. The DNA for the CDR3 is TGTGCCAGCAGCCCCAGGGTGGGGGAGGGCGCAGATACGCAGTATTTT.

The sample holds one count of this clone. This rearrangement joins TRBV7-3 to TRBJ2-1, with D perhaps matching TRBD1 (6 bases). This CDR3 has 14 residues. Germline V gives CDR1 SGHTA, CDR2 FQGTGA. V lost 5 bases to trimming and J lost 6 bases, with 14 bases between them. The CDR3 DNA sequence: TGTGCCAGCAGCCAAATGGGCAGGGGCAATGAGCAGTTCTTC. Amino acids: CASSQMGRGNEQFF.

The chain is built from TRBV6-1 and TRBJ2-5; no firm D call. Germline loops: CDR1 MNHNS, CDR2 SASEGT. This CDR3 is built from 13 residues. V dropped 2 bases and J dropped 5 bases, with 9 bases sitting between them. The chain's CDR3 is CASSEMGLETQYF. CDR3 coding DNA: TGTGCCAGCAGTGAAATGGGTCTTGAGACCCAGTACTTC.

The rearrangement links TRBV29-1 to TRBJ2-1, with 9 bases lining up with TRBD1. CDR1 and CDR2 (germline): SQVTM, ANQGSEA. J gave up 8 bases and V 3 bases, and 8 bases lay outside the gene matches. There are 14 residues in the CDR3. In DNA, the CDR3 is TGCAGCGTTGAGCAAGGGACAGGGCGGCATGAGCAGTTCTTC. As protein: CSVEQGTGRHEQFF.

The chain carries TRBV6-5 and TRBJ2-7, with D possibly TRBD2 on 6 matching bases. V lost 6 bases and J lost 0, with 12 bases in between. Germline V lookup: CDR1 MNHEY, CDR2 SVGAGI. The CDR3 totals 14 residues. The CDR3 is CASRAGGPSYEQYF. Here the CDR3 DNA reads TGTGCCAGCAGGGCCGGGGGTCCCTCCTACGAGCAGTACTTC.

This clone has just one count. The chain uses TRBV28 and TRBJ2-1; D possibly corresponds to TRBD1 (5 bases). Germline V lookup: CDR1 MDHEN, CDR2 SYDVKM. Trimming shortened V by 1 base and J by 3 bases, and 16 bases separated the two germline ends. The length of the CDR3 is 17 residues. CDR3 loop: CASSLYGAADLYNEQFF. In DNA, the CDR3 is TGTGCCAGCAGTTTATATGGGGCAGCCGACCTCTACAATGAGCAGTTCTTC. Based on the CDR3 plus reference TRBV28 and TRBJ2-1, the full variable domain is DVKVTQSSRYLVKRTGEKVFLECVQDMDHENMFWYRQDPGLGLRLIYFSYDVKMKEKGDIPEGYSVSREKKERFSLILESASTNQTSMYLCASSLYGAADLYNEQFFGPGTRLTVL.

The rearrangement joins TRBV28 to TRBJ2-7, with 7 bases identical to TRBD1. V was clipped by 5 bases and J by 2 bases; unmatched bases: 6. Germline V CDR1 and CDR2: MDHEN, SYDVKM. The CDR3 has 14 amino acids. The CDR3 bases are TGTGCCAGCAGTGCGACAGGGCGCACCTACGAGCAGTACTTC. Translation: CASSATGRTYEQYF.

This chain uses TRBV14 with TRBJ1-1; D uncertain. There are 11 residues in the CDR3. Trimming removed 11 bases from V and 5 bases from J, with 12 bases in between. CDR1 SGHDN and CDR2 FVKESK come from the germline V gene. The CDR3 sequence is CAGGVGTEAFF. CDR3 nucleotides: TGTGCCGGCGGGGTTGGGACTGAAGCTTTCTTT.

The V call is TRBV7-9, the J call TRBJ2-3; tentative D call: TRBD2 (6 bases). Per the germline V gene, CDR1 is SEHNR and CDR2 is FQNEAQ (reference sequence). V gave up 1 base and J gave up 2 bases, with 10 bases separating them. CDR3 length: 15 residues. In DNA form, the CDR3 reads TGTGCCAGCAGCTTAGGACGGACTACCACAGATACGCAGTATTTT. Encoded protein: CASSLGRTTTDTQYF.

Written as DNA, the CDR3 is TGTGCCAGCAGCTTAGCACAGCCGACGGCTGAGCAGTACTTC. It translates to CASSLAQPTAEQYF. The chain employs TRBV7-8 and TRBJ2-7; D gene ambiguous. This CDR3 comprises 14 residues. V lost 0 bases, J lost 7 bases, and 13 bases lay in between. In germline, CDR1 is SGHVS, CDR2 FQNEAQ.

The chain combines TRBV27 with TRBJ2-6; possibly TRBD2 for D (5 bases). Germline V gives CDR1 MNHEY, CDR2 SMNVEV (reference sequence). V lost 5 bases and J lost 2, with 10 bases in between. CDR3 length equals 15 residues. CDR3 loop: CASSLPGTGANVLTF. The CDR3 DNA reads TGTGCCAGCAGTCTCCCCGGGACTGGGGCCAACGTCCTGACTTTC.

The chain recombines TRBV9 with TRBJ2-1; possible D gene TRBD2, 6 bases. Germline values: CDR1 SGDLS, CDR2 YYNGEE. Trimming removed 0 bases from V and 5 bases from J, with 18 bases in between. CDR3 length: 17 amino acids. The CDR3 loop reads CASSVALASGYNNEQFF. Written as DNA, the CDR3 is TGTGCCAGCAGCGTAGCTTTGGCGAGCGGGTACAACAATGAGCAGTTCTTC.

A single count supports this clone. J is TRBJ2-7 and V is TRBV7-2, with 10 bases aligning to TRBD1. The CDR3 covers 16 residues. The V gene end was trimmed by 1 base and the J gene end by 3 bases; junction bases not matched to a gene: 6. Germline assignment: CDR1 SGHTA and CDR2 FQGNSA. CDR3 in DNA: TGTGCCAGCAGCTTAGGTCCCGGACAGGGGGGCTACGAGCAGTACTTC. Encoded protein: CASSLGPGQGGYEQYF.

The chain links TRBV21-1 to TRBJ2-3; the table assigns TRBD1, which was not confirmed against the DNA. TRBV21-1 is an annotated pseudogene. CDR3 length: 20 residues. CDR3 sequence (DNA): TGTGCCAGCAGCAAAATCAGGGGCAAGAGCGGTCCCGCGAGCACAGATACGCAGTATTTT. Translating it yields CASSKIRGKSGPASTDTQYF.

As concerns this clone: The same CDR3 also results from other DNA sequences found in this sample. The V call is TRBV27, the J call TRBJ2-7; D remains unclear. Germline lookup yields CDR1 MNHEY and CDR2 SMNVEV (reference sequence). V lost 3 bases, J lost 1 base, and 7 bases lay in between. The CDR3 runs 13 residues. The CDR3 spells CASSLGPSYEQYF. In DNA form, the CDR3 reads TGTGCCAGCAGTTTGGGTCCTTCCTACGAGCAGTACTTC.

The chain is built from TRBV5-6 and TRBJ2-6, with 9 positions matching TRBD1. Germline V gene sequence: CDR1 SGHDT, CDR2 YYEEEE. Trimming cost V 3 bases and J 8 bases; bases outside gene matches: 12. CDR3 length: 17 amino acids. The CDR3 region is CASSSMTGGIRSNVLTF. The CDR3 bases are TGTGCCAGCAGCTCAATGACAGGGGGTATTCGGTCCAACGTCCTGACTTTC.

J is TRBJ2-7 and V is TRBV19; 10 bases fit TRBD2. Per the germline V gene, CDR1 is LNHDA and CDR2 is SQIVND (reference sequence). This CDR3 has 14 amino acids. The junction had 3 bases not matched to a gene; V was cut back by 5 bases and J by 2 bases. This CDR3 reads CASSSSGSTYEQYF. Here the CDR3 DNA reads TGTGCCAGTAGTTCTAGCGGGAGCACCTACGAGCAGTACTTC.

The chain carries TRBV19 and TRBJ2-1; 7 bases map to TRBD2. The germline V gene has CDR1 LNHDA and CDR2 SQIVND (reference sequence). J gave up 0 bases and V 5 bases, and 4 bases lay outside the gene matches. This CDR3 comprises 15 residues. CDR3 loop: CASSVTSSSYNEQFF. CDR3 DNA sequence: TGTGCCAGTAGTGTGACTAGCAGCTCCTACAATGAGCAGTTCTTC.

The V and J genes are TRBV5-4 and TRBJ1-5; D gene unclear. With 0 bases removed from V and 3 bases from J, the gap between germline ends came to 7 bases. Germline V gene lookup returns CDR1 SGHNT and CDR2 YYREEE (reference sequence). The CDR3 runs 14 residues. The DNA of the CDR3 is TGTGCCAGCAGCTTGGCCTCGGTCAATCAGCCCCAGCATTTT. Protein sequence: CASSLASVNQPQHF.

The rearrangement joins TRBV2 to TRBJ1-4; TRBD1 aligns across 8 bases. V shed 7 bases, J shed 0 bases, and the junction held 10 bases outside the gene matches. The CDR3 loop spans 17 amino acids. From germline, CDR1 is SNHLY and CDR2 FYNNEI. DNA for the CDR3: TGTGCCAGCATCGATGGACAGGGAGACGCAACTAATGAAAAACTGTTTTTT. As protein: CASIDGQGDATNEKLFF.

This chain links TRBV19 with TRBJ2-1; perhaps D is TRBD1 or TRBD2 (5 bases each). Germline assignment: CDR1 LNHDA and CDR2 SQIVND (reference sequence). V dropped 7 bases and J dropped 6 bases, with 10 bases sitting between them. The CDR3 consists of 12 residues. The chain's CDR3 is CASTTGLNEQFF. DNA of the CDR3: TGTGCCAGTACTACAGGACTCAATGAGCAGTTCTTC.

J is TRBJ1-5 and V is TRBV27; D ambiguous. Deletions cut 1 base from V and 4 bases from J, with 8 bases between. The germline V gene has CDR1 MNHEY and CDR2 SMNVEV (reference sequence). CDR3 size: 14 residues. Here the CDR3 DNA reads TGTGCCAGCAGTTTATTCGGTCAGAATCAGCCCCAGCATTTT. Amino acids: CASSLFGQNQPQHF.

This rearrangement joins TRBV19 to TRBJ1-1, with 7 positions matching TRBD1. Trimming cost V 10 bases and J 0 bases; bases outside gene matches: 20. CDR1 is LNHDA and CDR2 is SQIVND in the germline V gene (reference sequence). CDR3 length: 18 amino acids. The CDR3 sequence: CATRQGQFIGQMNTEAFF. The DNA of the CDR3 is TGTGCCACCAGACAGGGACAGTTTATTGGGCAAATGAACACTGAAGCTTTCTTT.

The genes are TRBV19 and TRBJ1-1; D gene ambiguous. The CDR3 totals 14 residues. Looked up from germline, CDR1 is LNHDA and CDR2 is SQIVND (reference sequence). V was shortened by 5 bases and J by 0 bases, with 10 bases between the two germline ends. In DNA, the CDR3 is TGTGCCAGTAGTCCCCGGGTTATGAACACTGAAGCTTTCTTT. Its translation is CASSPRVMNTEAFF. The variable domain in full, completed from reference TRBV19 and TRBJ1-1, reads DGGITQSPKYLFRKEGQNVTLSCEQNLNHDAMYWYRQDPGQGLRLIYYSQIVNDFQKGDIAEGYSVSREKKESFPLTVTSAQKNPTAFYLCASSPRVMNTEAFFGQGTRLTVV.

This clone was recorded only once. The genes are TRBV18 and TRBJ2-6, with D tentatively TRBD2 (5 bases). V dropped 0 bases and J dropped 4 bases, with 13 bases sitting between them. Per germline, CDR1 KGHSH and CDR2 LQKENI. The CDR3 length is 17 residues. The CDR3 nucleotides are TGTGCCAGCTCACCACCGTCCGGGGATGCCGGGGCCAACGTCCTGACTTTC. Translating gives CASSPPSGDAGANVLTF.

The chain carries TRBV19 and TRBJ1-5; D is possibly TRBD1 (6 bases). Germline V gives CDR1 LNHDA, CDR2 SQIVND (reference sequence). CDR3 size: 15 residues. Trimming took off 1 base at V and 4 bases at J, with 11 bases between the two ends. CDR3 loop: CASSIVGGANQPQHF. CDR3 in DNA: TGTGCCAGTAGTATAGTTGGGGGCGCGAATCAGCCCCAGCATTTT.